The next 30 T cell receptor beta chains were all read from a single sample in a study of Ad26.COV2.S vaccination and SARS-CoV-2 variants. Treatment: 19 received Ad26.COV2.S at low or high dose, single or two shots; 5 received placebo; per-sample allocation not given. It was on day 63 after the first vaccine or placebo injection that samples were taken. Generated by immunoSEQ multiplex PCR, the TCRdb table keeps only in-frame clones and is missing some. Found here are under 500,000 clones, about nine tenths of them singletons; the top ten hold around 1.7%. The source was peripheral blood, collected in a trial of Ad26.COV2.S vaccine versus placebo. Source of these receptors: a person between 18 and 65 years old who received the Ad26.COV2.S COVID-19 vaccine or a placebo.

This rearrangement joins TRBV30 to TRBJ2-7; D unclear. The V end lost 4 bases, the J end lost 2 bases, and 12 bases lay between the germline ends. CDR3 length: 13 amino acids. Per the germline V gene, CDR1 is GTSNPN and CDR2 is SVGIG (reference sequence). CDR3 coding DNA: TGTGCCTGGACTACCCTTCCAGCCTACGAGCAGTACTTC. Its protein is CAWTTLPAYEQYF.

The rearrangement links TRBV11-2 to TRBJ2-5; D gene unclear. Trimming removed 4 bases at V and 2 bases at J, with 11 bases between. This CDR3 has 14 amino acids. From germline, CDR1 is SGHAT and CDR2 FQNNGV. The CDR3 DNA is TGTGCCAGCAGCTCCTTCTCACTGCAAGAGACCCAGTACTTC. Encoded protein: CASSSFSLQETQYF.

The V gene is TRBV27, the J gene TRBJ1-5; the D is unclear. The CDR3 is 15 amino acids. V dropped 5 bases and J dropped 4 bases, with 15 bases sitting between them. From germline, CDR1 is MNHEY and CDR2 SMNVEV (reference sequence). The CDR3 loop is CASSTLEGPNQPQHF. CDR3 coding DNA: TGTGCCAGCAGTACCCTCGAGGGCCCTAATCAGCCCCAGCATTTT.

The J gene is TRBJ2-7, the V gene TRBV27; no firm D call. The V and J ends lost 6 bases and 4 bases respectively, with 13 bases between them. Germline loops: CDR1 MNHEY, CDR2 SMNVEV (reference sequence). The CDR3 consists of 13 residues. CDR3 sequence reads: CASSRTIGYEQYF. DNA for the CDR3: TGTGCCAGCAGCCGAACTATAGGATACGAGCAGTACTTC.

The chain uses TRBV19 and TRBJ1-5; D is unclear. From germline, CDR1 is LNHDA and CDR2 SQIVND (reference sequence). The V and J ends lost 3 bases and 9 bases respectively, with 15 bases between them. CDR3 length equals 14 residues. CDR3 amino acids: CASSMAPTPGPQHF. In nucleotides, the CDR3 is TGTGCCAGTAGTATGGCCCCGACCCCGGGGCCCCAGCATTTT. Full variable domain (missing parts from reference TRBV19 and TRBJ1-5): DGGITQSPKYLFRKEGQNVTLSCEQNLNHDAMYWYRQDPGQGLRLIYYSQIVNDFQKGDIAEGYSVSREKKESFPLTVTSAQKNPTAFYLCASSMAPTPGPQHFGDGTRLSIL.

The gene calls are TRBV28 and TRBJ1-4; 7 nucleotides align to TRBD1. CDR3 length: 15 residues. Trimming removed 1 base from V and 10 bases from J; junction bases left unmatched: 9. CDR1 and CDR2 from the germline V gene are MDHEN and SYDVKM. The CDR3, as DNA: TGTGCCAGCAGTTTATCGGGGCAGGGGGACGGAAAACTGTTTTTT. Residues: CASSLSGQGDGKLFF.

This clone was detected only once. V and J are TRBV3-1 (or the pseudogene TRBV3-2) and TRBJ2-7; D ambiguous. The germline V and J ends were trimmed by 0 bases and 10 bases, with 7 bases remaining between them. Germline CDR1 is LGHDT and CDR2 is YNNKEL (reference sequence). The CDR3 length is 11 residues. DNA for the CDR3: TGTGCCAGCAGCCAAGAGGTAGAACAGTACTTC. As protein: CASSQEVEQYF.

The chain joins TRBV4-3 to TRBJ1-3; D is ambiguous. V lost 0 bases and J 4 bases, leaving 10 bases between the germline ends. The CDR3 extends over 15 amino acids. CDR1 and CDR2 (germline): LGHNA, YSLEER. The CDR3 region has the DNA TGCGCCAGCAGCCAAGAGTGGAGGGAGGGAAACACCATATATTTT. As protein: CASSQEWREGNTIYF.

The chain joins TRBV9 to TRBJ1-3; D is uncertain. Germline V CDR1 and CDR2: SGDLS, YYNGEE. This CDR3 spans 15 amino acids. Trimming removed 0 bases at V and 0 bases at J, with 7 bases between. Written as DNA, the CDR3 is TGTGCCAGCAGCGTAGGGCACCACTCTGGAAACACCATATATTTT. It yields the protein CASSVGHHSGNTIYF.

The chain is built from TRBV2 and TRBJ1-6, with D tentatively TRBD1 (5 bases). Germline lookup yields CDR1 SNHLY and CDR2 FYNNEI. This CDR3 comprises 13 residues. V dropped 6 bases and J dropped 11 bases, with 14 bases sitting between them. CDR3 in amino acids: CASSLTGQAPLHF. As DNA, the CDR3 is TGTGCCAGCAGCCTTACAGGCCAGGCACCCCTCCACTTT.

V usage is TRBV12-3 or TRBV12-4 and J usage is TRBJ1-1, with D possibly matching TRBD1 (5 bases). Trimming pared 5 bases from V and 5 bases from J, leaving 12 bases between. The CDR3 runs to 13 residues. The chain's CDR3 is CASSPGIWTEAFF. CDR3 sequence (DNA): TGTGCCAGCAGTCCAGGGATATGGACTGAAGCTTTCTTT.

V and J are TRBV7-9 and TRBJ2-7; D gene uncertain. Germline V gives CDR1 SEHNR, CDR2 FQNEAQ (reference sequence). Trimming took 1 base from V and 3 from J, leaving 10 bases between them. The CDR3 has 14 amino acids. The CDR3 loop is CASSLGGDYYEQYF. The CDR3, as DNA: TGTGCCAGCAGCTTAGGTGGGGATTACTACGAGCAGTACTTC.

In DNA form, the CDR3 reads TGCGCCAGCAGCCAGGGGGACAGAACAATGGGCTATGGCTACACCTTC. Its protein is CASSQGDRTMGYGYTF. V and J are TRBV4-3 and TRBJ1-2, with TRBD1 matching 7 bases. Germline V gives CDR1 LGHNA, CDR2 YSLEER. Unmatched junction bases numbered 11, after V lost 3 bases and J lost 4 bases. CDR3 length: 16 residues.

CDR3 sequence (DNA): TGTGCCATCAGTCCAGCGCTTGGCTACACCTTC. Protein sequence: CAISPALGYTF. The rearrangement uses TRBV10-3 and TRBJ1-2; no clear D gene. CDR1 ENHRY and CDR2 SYGVKD come from the germline V gene. The CDR3 is 11 residues long. V was cut by 5 bases and J by 7 bases, with 8 bases left in between.

This chain uses TRBV27 with TRBJ1-2, with a weak D call TRBD1 (6 bases). Germline V CDR1 and CDR2: MNHEY, SMNVEV (reference sequence). The CDR3 length is 15 residues. The V gene lost 4 bases and the J gene lost 7 bases, with 19 bases spanning the gap. CDR3 protein: CASSSLQGPFGGYTF. The CDR3 DNA reads as TGTGCCAGCAGTTCCTTACAGGGACCCTTCGGTGGCTACACCTTC.

The CDR3 DNA sequence: TGTGCCAGCAGCGAGGACAGCACAGATACGCAGTATTTT. Protein: CASSEDSTDTQYF. The V call is TRBV9, the J call TRBJ2-3; D remains unclear. Germline V gives CDR1 SGDLS, CDR2 YYNGEE. There are 13 residues in the CDR3. Trimming removed 3 bases from V and 0 bases from J, with 5 bases in between.

The V and J genes are TRBV5-1 and TRBJ1-3; D gene ambiguous. With 0 bases removed from V and 4 bases from J, the gap between germline ends came to 8 bases. The CDR3 is 14 residues long. The germline gives CDR1 SGHRS, CDR2 YFSETQ. The CDR3 sequence is CASSLVSGGNTIYF. As DNA, the CDR3 is TGCGCCAGCAGCTTGGTGTCTGGAGGAAACACCATATATTTT.

V and J are TRBV2 and TRBJ2-3; a possible D gene is TRBD1 (5 bases). This CDR3 has 14 amino acids. V was clipped by 8 bases and J by 0 bases, with 12 bases between them. Germline V gene sequence: CDR1 SNHLY, CDR2 FYNNEI. Written as DNA, the CDR3 is TGTGCCAGCGGACAATCCTCTAGCACAGATACGCAGTATTTT. It translates to CASGQSSSTDTQYF.

V usage is TRBV9 and J usage is TRBJ2-3; D may be TRBD1 or TRBD2 (5 bases each). Germline-derived CDR1 and CDR2 are SGDLS and YYNGEE. The CDR3 loop spans 14 amino acids. The germline V and J ends were trimmed by 4 bases and 3 bases, with 12 bases remaining between them. The CDR3 DNA follows: TGTGCCAGCAGCCCCCAGGGACCAACAGATACGCAGTATTTT. This codes for CASSPQGPTDTQYF. The full variable domain, its missing parts supplied by reference TRBV9 and TRBJ2-3, is DSGVTQTPKHLITATGQRVTLRCSPRSGDLSVYWYQQSLDQGLQFLIQYYNGEERAKGNILERFSAQQFPDLHSELNLSSLELGDSALYFCASSPQGPTDTQYFGPGTRLTVL.

This clone was seen more than once but under ten times. The chain carries TRBV15 and TRBJ2-7; D might be TRBD1 (6 bases). V lost 0 bases and J lost 5, with 8 bases in between. The CDR3 runs to 13 residues. The germline CDR1 and CDR2 sequences are LNHNV and YYDKDF (reference sequence). The CDR3: CATSREDRNEQYF. CDR3 nucleotides: TGTGCCACCAGCAGAGAGGACAGAAACGAGCAGTACTTC.

The chain recombines TRBV6-2 or TRBV6-3 with TRBJ2-3; TRBD1 matches at 10 bases. Germline CDR1 is MNHEY and CDR2 is SVGEGT. J gave up 6 bases and V 2 bases, and 8 bases lay outside the gene matches. The CDR3 totals 16 residues. For the CDR3, the DNA is TGTGCCAGCAGTTACCCCCGGGACAGGGGATCTGATACGCAGTATTTT. The encoded protein is CASSYPRDRGSDTQYF.

The chain carries TRBV19 and TRBJ2-2; TRBD1 aligns across 12 bases. CDR3 length: 17 amino acids. Germline V gene lookup returns CDR1 LNHDA and CDR2 SQIVND (reference sequence). J gave up 5 bases and V 5 bases, and 9 bases lay outside the gene matches. The CDR3 DNA follows: TGTGCCAGTAGTCATGGGACAGGGGGCGCCAGGACCGGGGAGCTGTTTTTT. Encoded protein: CASSHGTGGARTGELFF.

The gene calls are TRBV9 and TRBJ2-1; D possibly corresponds to TRBD2 (6 bases). The CDR3 consists of 15 residues. Germline assignment: CDR1 SGDLS and CDR2 YYNGEE. With 0 bases removed from V and 4 bases from J, the gap between germline ends came to 11 bases. In nucleotides, the CDR3 is TGTGCCAGCAGCGTAGATCAGGGACTGTACAATGAGCAGTTCTTC. Translating gives CASSVDQGLYNEQFF.

The chain joins TRBV6-5 to TRBJ2-7; possible D gene TRBD1, 5 bases. In germline, CDR1 is MNHEY, CDR2 SVGAGI. This CDR3 comprises 14 residues. Deletions cut 7 bases from V and 0 bases from J, with 13 bases between. CDR3 in DNA: TGTGCCAGCAATGCAGGGTTTAACTCCTACGAGCAGTACTTC. Translation: CASNAGFNSYEQYF.

This clone appeared once. The rearrangement joins TRBV11-3 to TRBJ1-5; 8 bases are a match to TRBD1. Germline lookup yields CDR1 SGHNT and CDR2 YENEEA. This CDR3 region has 19 residues. J gave up 2 bases and V 5 bases, and 17 bases lay outside the gene matches. The CDR3 loop is CASSARDRPYLPGNQPQHF. For the CDR3, the DNA is TGTGCCAGCAGCGCTAGGGACAGGCCGTATCTTCCTGGCAATCAGCCCCAGCATTTT. The whole variable domain, remainder taken from reference TRBV11-3 and TRBJ1-5, is EAGVVQSPRYKIIEKKQPVAFWCNPISGHNTLYWYLQNLGQGPELLIRYENEEAVDDSQLPKDRFSAERLKGVDSTLKIQPAELGDSAVYLCASSARDRPYLPGNQPQHFGDGTRLSIL.

Comments on this clone: This specimen includes other DNA sequences encoding the same CDR3. The chain is built from TRBV5-4 and TRBJ2-5; no reliable D call. The V and J ends lost 0 bases and 4 bases respectively, with 4 bases between them. Germline V gene data show CDR1 as SGHNT and CDR2 as YYREEE (reference sequence). The CDR3 is made up of 12 amino acids. This CDR3 is CASSLARETQYF. The CDR3 bases are TGTGCCAGCAGCTTGGCCCGAGAGACCCAGTACTTC.

This clone has a single count. J is TRBJ1-1 and V is TRBV28; D perhaps matches TRBD1 (5 bases). V lost 3 bases, J lost 2 bases, and 13 bases lay in between. Germline CDR1 and CDR2: MDHEN and SYDVKM. The CDR3 loop spans 15 amino acids. Here the CDR3 DNA reads TGTGCCAGCAGTTTGCCCGGGACGGTAAACACTGAAGCTTTCTTT. Translating it yields CASSLPGTVNTEAFF.

The rearrangement uses TRBV19 and TRBJ2-7; 10 nucleotides align to TRBD2. CDR1 is LNHDA, CDR2 SQIVND, per germline (reference sequence). The CDR3 runs 15 residues. Trimming removed 5 bases from V and 5 bases from J; junction bases left unmatched: 9. This CDR3 reads CASSVSSGGGHEQYF. The CDR3 bases are TGTGCCAGTAGTGTCTCCAGCGGGGGGGGCCACGAGCAGTACTTC.

The chain has TRBV4-3 and TRBJ2-5; 8 bases line up with TRBD1. CDR1 and CDR2 (germline): LGHNA, YSLEER. The CDR3 loop spans 16 amino acids. Trimming took 0 bases from V and 0 from J; bases not matched to a gene: 3. The CDR3 is CASSQDRTGHQETQYF. In DNA form, the CDR3 reads TGCGCCAGCAGCCAAGATCGGACAGGGCACCAAGAGACCCAGTACTTC.

The V gene is TRBV7-2, the J gene TRBJ2-4, with D perhaps TRBD2 (6 bases). The CDR3 consists of 17 residues. The V gene lost 1 base and the J gene lost 5 bases, with 18 bases spanning the gap. CDR1 is SGHTA, CDR2 FQGNSA, per germline. The CDR3 bases are TGTGCCAGCAGCTTAGGACCATCGACTAGTATCCAAAACATTCAGTACTTC. Protein sequence: CASSLGPSTSIQNIQYF. The variable domain in full, completed from reference TRBV7-2 and TRBJ2-4, reads GAGVSQSPSNKVTEKGKDVELRCDPISGHTALYWYRQSLGQGLEFLIYFQGNSAPDKSGLPSDRFSAERTGGSVSTLTIQRTQQEDSAVYLCASSLGPSTSIQNIQYFGAGTRLSVL.